The clone carrying this T cell receptor beta chain was recorded a few times. The antigen is unknown. V shed 10 bases and J shed 4 bases, with 10 bases lying between them. Germline V lookup: CDR1 SGHTA, CDR2 FQGNSA. The CDR3 length is 12 residues. This sample was included in a study of response to subunit inactivated influenza vaccine. Whole-study results and caveats: That few new T cells are recruited by each seasonal influenza vaccination was the authors' suggestion.

MiXCR, applied by TCRdb to the RT-PCR reads, yields one record per CDR3 protein. The data hold 650,000 to 850,000 distinct CDR3 sequences, with approximately 14% observed a single time. Sample: PBMCs from blood, taken 14 to 15 days before vaccination. The chain recombines TRBV7-2 with TRBJ1-4; D gene uncertain. The source is a man aged 50 to 60 who received an inactivated influenza vaccine. The CDR3 DNA sequence: TGTGCCACCCGGAAGGGTAATGAAAAACTGTTTTTT. Translated, it gives CATRKGNEKLFF.